The clone carrying this TCR beta chain was seen a few times. This specimen comes from a study of long-term antiretroviral therapy in people with HIV. Sequencing relied on immunoSEQ assay v3.0, run at survey level. TCRdb's table, derived via immunoSEQ multiplex PCR, lists solely in-frame clones and lacks some. The sample records 20,000 or so clones, about 86% being singletons. This CDR3 has 12 residues. Per germline, CDR1 LNHDA and CDR2 SQIVND (reference sequence). V shed 5 bases and J shed 7 bases, with 9 bases lying between them. The sample was unsorted PBMCs, taken 0.1 years before starting antiretroviral therapy. The chain has TRBV19 and TRBJ1-5; D gene uncertain. The source of this sequence is a man in his forties with HIV. CDR3 sequence (DNA): TGTGCCAGTAGTCCCCCCTGGCAGCCCCAGCATTTT. It is translated as CASSPPWQPQHF.